This TCR beta chain was observed in a study of cytomegalovirus exposure and HLA in healthy donors. In the study overall: Drawn from HLA-typed donors, some 80 million unique TCRs were held in an early data release. Overall study results and limits: Earlier analysis looked at TCR beta V segments, and most were productive about 87% or about 30% of the time. Most CMV-associated TCR beta chains were later found to appear HLA-restricted.

Vbeta (60) and Jbeta (13) primers were used in the PCR. Repertoires were generated with immunoSEQ multiplex PCR, while TCRdb's copy carries only in-frame clones and drops some. The table lists approximately 170,000 clones, approximately 88% of them singletons, with approximately 1.2% in the top ten. Regarding this clone: Its target is unknown.

With 6 bases removed from V and 5 bases from J, the gap between germline ends came to 4 bases. Germline assignment: CDR1 MGHDK and CDR2 SYGVNS. The CDR3 has 10 residues. This TCR was sampled from a boy aged 2 to 10 in good health and CMV-seronegative. The J gene is TRBJ2-5, the V gene TRBV25-1, with D uncertain. Sequences were obtained from PBMCs. The CDR3 spells CASSGETQYF. The CDR3 DNA follows: TGTGCCAGCAGCGGGGAGACCCAGTACTTC.